The next 5 T cell receptor beta chains were all read from a single sample in a study of technical replicates of blood from a handful of donors. Profiled with immunoSEQ multiplex PCR; TCRdb holds only in-frame clones, not every one. The profile shows about 76,000 clones, around 97% of them singletons. The sequencing sample was made of T cells isolated from PBMCs. These receptors were collected from a human donor in good health.

V is TRBV4-1 and J is TRBJ2-7; D is uncertain. This CDR3 is built from 14 residues. Germline loops: CDR1 MGHRA, CDR2 YSYEKL. Deletions cut 2 bases from V and 2 bases from J, with 10 bases between. The CDR3 loop is CASSQPHTTYEQYF. CDR3 coding DNA: TGCGCCAGCAGCCAACCTCACACCACCTACGAGCAGTACTTC.

This clone was found a few times. This rearrangement joins TRBV15 to TRBJ2-1; unclear D gene. This CDR3 comprises 15 residues. Germline V gene lookup returns CDR1 LNHNV and CDR2 YYDKDF (reference sequence). With 5 bases removed from V and 6 bases from J, the gap between germline ends came to 17 bases. CDR3 DNA: TGTGCCACCAGCGATGAGCGCCCCCCCGGCAATGAGCAGTTCTTC. Protein sequence: CATSDERPPGNEQFF. The full variable domain, its missing parts supplied by reference TRBV15 and TRBJ2-1, is DAMVIQNPRYQVTQFGKPVTLSCSQTLNHNVMYWYQQKSSQAPKLLFHYYDKDFNNEADTPDNFQSRRPNTSFCFLDIRSPGLGDTAMYLCATSDERPPGNEQFFGPGTRLTVL.

The rearrangement uses TRBV27 and TRBJ2-7; 7 bases fit TRBD1. This CDR3 comprises 17 residues. Germline V CDR1 and CDR2: MNHEY, SMNVEV (reference sequence). V lost 1 base, J lost 0 bases, and 9 bases stayed unmatched. As DNA, the CDR3 is TGTGCCAGCAGTTTATTCAGCCTGGGACAGAGCTCCTACGAGCAGTACTTC. This encodes CASSLFSLGQSSYEQYF.

This chain connects TRBV5-1 to TRBJ2-3, with D possibly being TRBD2 (6 bases). CDR1 SGHRS and CDR2 YFSETQ come from the germline V gene. The V and J ends lost 0 bases and 6 bases respectively, with 11 bases between them. The CDR3 extends over 14 amino acids. The CDR3 sequence is CASSLDTGDDTQYF. CDR3 in DNA: TGCGCCAGCAGCTTGGATACGGGGGACGATACGCAGTATTTT.

The chain joins TRBV27 to TRBJ2-3; TRBD1 aligns across 7 bases. Germline V gene data show CDR1 as MNHEY and CDR2 as SMNVEV (reference sequence). With V trimmed by 6 bases and J by 4 bases, 7 bases remained unmatched. The CDR3 covers 14 residues. The DNA for the CDR3 is TGTGCCAGCAGGTCGACAGGGCTACCAGATACGCAGTATTTT. As protein: CASRSTGLPDTQYF.